This T cell receptor beta chain comes out of a study of T cells of healthy individuals. There are many counts of this clonotype. TCRdb reanalysed the 5' RACE reads using MiXCR and keeps one entry per CDR3 protein. The sample comprises around 83,000 distinct CDR3 sequences, roughly 5% of which are singletons, and about 7.5% rests with the top ten. V was clipped by 4 bases and J by 3 bases, with 10 bases between them. Germline-derived CDR1 and CDR2 are SGHRS and YFSETQ. This CDR3 is built from 13 residues. This sequence joins TRBV5-1 and TRBJ1-1; D call uncertain. The source is a female donor in good health. The CDR3, as DNA: TGCGCCAGCAGCCACCCGGAGGACACTGAAGCTTTCTTT. It translates to CASSHPEDTEAFF.